This T cell receptor beta chain was recovered during a study of T cells in Graves' hyperthyroidism and ophthalmopathy. Broader study findings: A model of 13 V-J pairs discriminated ophthalmopathy from stable hyperthyroidism. Ophthalmopathy was identified by the model a median about 6.4 months ahead of onset.

Any patient presenting with uncontrolled infection, other autoimmune disease, pregnancy or lactation was left out. Clinical symptoms, serum thyroxine and TRAb, thyroid ultrasound and orbital computed tomography together formed the diagnostic basis. RNA transcripts served as the template for amplifying TCR beta CDR3 regions. An initial round of RT-PCR targeting the TCR CDR3 relied on the HTBI primer set. TCRdb analysed the multiplex PCR reads with MiXCR anew, one entry per CDR3 protein. The profile shows some 690,000 distinct CDR3 sequences, about 18% of them singletons. Turning to this clonotype: Its matching antigen is unknown.

CDR1 and CDR2 from the germline V gene are LNHDA and SQIVND (reference sequence). Trimming removed 7 bases from V and 4 bases from J; junction bases left unmatched: 9. CDR3 size: 14 residues. The sequence was collected from a man aged 50-59 years with Graves' hyperthyroidism. The chain combines TRBV19 with TRBJ2-7; 8 bases line up with TRBD1. Sequencing was carried out using blood. CDR3 coding DNA: TGTGCCAGTACGCCCAGGGGGCGCGAATACGAGCAGTACTTC. Its protein is CASTPRGREYEQYF.